This T cell receptor (beta chain) was sequenced for a study of blood T cell repertoires in COVID-19. The overall study: The cDNA or gDNA used as material had been derived from T cells, B-cell-depleted T cells, or PBMCs.

Authors' methods: Researchers report that nucleated cell counts were estimated from reference gene primer amplification. Assay: immunoSEQ multiplex PCR; the TCRdb copy retains only in-frame clones and omits some. That table is the source of V, J and clone size, and D and trimming were worked out from the DNA. The sample has around 76,000 clones; 75% to 90% are singletons. The ends were cut back, 1 base at V and 7 bases at J, with 5 bases in the middle. Looked up from germline, CDR1 is SNHLY and CDR2 is FYNNEI. The CDR3 is made up of 12 amino acids. This chain links TRBV2 with TRBJ2-1; TRBD2 is a possible D gene (5 bases). Sequenced: peripheral blood. This TCR came from a man at least 80 years old with acute or convalescent COVID-19. The DNA of the CDR3 is TGTGCCAGCAGTGAAGGAGGGAATGAGCAGTTCTTC. Protein product: CASSEGGNEQFF. Based on the CDR3 plus reference TRBV2 and TRBJ2-1, the full variable domain is EPEVTQTPSHQVTQMGQEVILRCVPISNHLYFYWYRQILGQKVEFLVSFYNNEISEKSEIFDDQFSVERPDGSNFTLKIRSTKLEDSAMYFCASSEGGNEQFFGPGTRLTVL.